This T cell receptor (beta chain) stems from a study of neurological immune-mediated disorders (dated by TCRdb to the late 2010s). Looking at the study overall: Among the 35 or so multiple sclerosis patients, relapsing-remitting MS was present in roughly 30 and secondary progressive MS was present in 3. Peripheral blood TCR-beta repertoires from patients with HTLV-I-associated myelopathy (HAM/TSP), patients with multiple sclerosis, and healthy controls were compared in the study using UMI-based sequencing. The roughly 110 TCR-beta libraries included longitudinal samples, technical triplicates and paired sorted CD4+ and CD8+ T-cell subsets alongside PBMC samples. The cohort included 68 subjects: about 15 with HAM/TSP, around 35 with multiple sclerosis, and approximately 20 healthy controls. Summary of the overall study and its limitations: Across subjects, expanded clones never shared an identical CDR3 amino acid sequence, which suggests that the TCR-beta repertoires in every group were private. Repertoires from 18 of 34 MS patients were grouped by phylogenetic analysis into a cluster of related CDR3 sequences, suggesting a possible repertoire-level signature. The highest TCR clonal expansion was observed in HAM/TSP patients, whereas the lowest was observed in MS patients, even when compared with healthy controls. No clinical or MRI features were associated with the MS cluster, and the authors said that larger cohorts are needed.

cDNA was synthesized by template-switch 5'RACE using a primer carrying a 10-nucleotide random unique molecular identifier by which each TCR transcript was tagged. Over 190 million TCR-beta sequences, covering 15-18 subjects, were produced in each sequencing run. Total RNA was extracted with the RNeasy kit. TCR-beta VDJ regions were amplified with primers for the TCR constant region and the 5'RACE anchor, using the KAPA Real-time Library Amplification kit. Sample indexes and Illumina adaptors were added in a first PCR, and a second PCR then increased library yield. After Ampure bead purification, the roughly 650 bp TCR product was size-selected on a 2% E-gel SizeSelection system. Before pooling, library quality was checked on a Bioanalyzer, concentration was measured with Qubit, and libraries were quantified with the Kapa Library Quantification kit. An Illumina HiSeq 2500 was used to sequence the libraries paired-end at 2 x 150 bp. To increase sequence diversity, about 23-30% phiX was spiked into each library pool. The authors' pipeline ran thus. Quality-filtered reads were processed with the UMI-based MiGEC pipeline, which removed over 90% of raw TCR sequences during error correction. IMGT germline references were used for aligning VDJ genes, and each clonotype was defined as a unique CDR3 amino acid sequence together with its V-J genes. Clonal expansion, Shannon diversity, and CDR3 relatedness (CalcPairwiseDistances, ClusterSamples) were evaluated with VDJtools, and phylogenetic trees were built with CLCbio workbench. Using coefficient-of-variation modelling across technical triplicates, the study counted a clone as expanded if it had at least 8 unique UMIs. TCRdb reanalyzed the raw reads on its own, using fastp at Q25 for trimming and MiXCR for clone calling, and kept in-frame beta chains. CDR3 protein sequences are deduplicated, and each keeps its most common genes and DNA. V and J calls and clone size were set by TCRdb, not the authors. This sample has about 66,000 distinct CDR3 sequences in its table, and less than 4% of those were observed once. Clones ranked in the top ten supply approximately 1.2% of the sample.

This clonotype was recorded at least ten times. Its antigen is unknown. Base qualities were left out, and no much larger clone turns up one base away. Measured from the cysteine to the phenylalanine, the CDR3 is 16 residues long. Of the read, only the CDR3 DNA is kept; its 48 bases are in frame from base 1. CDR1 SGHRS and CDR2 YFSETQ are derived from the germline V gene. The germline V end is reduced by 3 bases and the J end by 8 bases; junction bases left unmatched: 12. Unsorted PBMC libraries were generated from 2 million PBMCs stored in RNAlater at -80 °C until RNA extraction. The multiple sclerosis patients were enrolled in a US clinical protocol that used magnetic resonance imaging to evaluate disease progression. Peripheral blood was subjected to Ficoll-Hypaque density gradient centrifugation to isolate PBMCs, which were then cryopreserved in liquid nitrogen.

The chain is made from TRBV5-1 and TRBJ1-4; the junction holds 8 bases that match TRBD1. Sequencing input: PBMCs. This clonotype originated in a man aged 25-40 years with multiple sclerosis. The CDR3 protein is CASSSGAVTGVEKLFF. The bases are TGCGCCAGCAGCTCGGGAGCCGTGACAGGGGTGGAAAAACTGTTTTTT.